A selection of T cell receptor beta chains follows, all from one sample in a study of TIL therapy for anti-PD-1-resistant metastatic lung cancer. Sequenced by immunoSEQ multiplex PCR; TCRdb stores in-frame clones only, minus some. Of more than 45,000 clones listed, about 70% are singletons. The sample was blood, taken at baseline. The receptors derive from a person aged 25 to 85 with non-small cell lung cancer. CDR3s include the opening cysteine and the closing phenylalanine or tryptophan. Each record gives: V gene, J gene, D gene, clone size, CDR3 DNA, CDR3 protein. D genes are given only for firm matches. Clone size is given for some rows only: seen once, a few or many times, or a class if the clone is expanded.

v_call: TRBV27
j_call: TRBJ2-2
d_call: TRBD1
clone_size: -
cdr3_nt: TGTGCCAGCAGTTCGCTGGACAGGGGCACCGGGGAGCTGTTTTTT
cdr3_aa: CASSSLDRGTGELFF

v_call: TRBV5-6
j_call: TRBJ1-4
d_call: TRBD1
clone_size: -
cdr3_nt: TGTGCCAGCAGCCCACTTCGCGGGACAGGGAGCAGAGGTGGTGAAAAACTGTTTTTT
cdr3_aa: CASSPLRGTGSRGGEKLFF

v_call: TRBV28
j_call: TRBJ2-2
d_call: TRBD1
clone_size: few
cdr3_nt: TGTGCCAGCAGCCAAGGACAGGGGGACACCGGGGAGCTGTTTTTT
cdr3_aa: CASSQGQGDTGELFF

v_call: TRBV4-3
j_call: TRBJ2-7
d_call: -
clone_size: -
cdr3_nt: TGCGCCAGCAGCCAAGATGTGGGGGAGTCCTACGAGCAGTACTTC
cdr3_aa: CASSQDVGESYEQYF

v_call: TRBV7-7
j_call: TRBJ2-3
d_call: -
clone_size: -
cdr3_nt: TGTGCCAGCAGCTTACGCGCGGGTTTTTCAAATACGCAGTATTTT
cdr3_aa: CASSLRAGFSNTQYF

v_call: TRBV15
j_call: TRBJ2-6
d_call: TRBD1
clone_size: -
cdr3_nt: TGTGCCACCACGACCAGGGGGTCTGGGGCCAACGTCCTGACTTTC
cdr3_aa: CATTTRGSGANVLTF

v_call: TRBV10-3
j_call: TRBJ1-6
d_call: -
clone_size: few
cdr3_nt: TGTGCCATCAATACAGGGAGTTCTTCACCCCTCCACTTT
cdr3_aa: CAINTGSSSPLHF

v_call: TRBV5-1
j_call: TRBJ1-4
d_call: -
clone_size: -
cdr3_nt: TGCGCCAGCAGCACAGGGACGACCGGCGTTAATGAAAAACTGTTTTTT
cdr3_aa: CASSTGTTGVNEKLFF

v_call: TRBV5-1
j_call: TRBJ2-5
d_call: TRBD2
clone_size: -
cdr3_nt: TGCGCCAGCAGCCGGTCTAGCGGGGGCTTACAAGAGACCCAGTACTTC
cdr3_aa: CASSRSSGGLQETQYF

v_call: TRBV27
j_call: TRBJ2-7
d_call: -
clone_size: -
cdr3_nt: TGTGCCAGCAGTCCGCAGGGCAGCAACGAGCAGTACTTC
cdr3_aa: CASSPQGSNEQYF

v_call: TRBV10-3
j_call: TRBJ2-7
d_call: -
clone_size: once
cdr3_nt: TGTGCCATCGCGGGACAGTCCTACGAGCAGTACTTC
cdr3_aa: CAIAGQSYEQYF

v_call: TRBV19
j_call: TRBJ1-1
d_call: TRBD1
clone_size: -
cdr3_nt: TGTGCCAGTACCGAGGGGACAGCGAACACTGAAGCTTTCTTT
cdr3_aa: CASTEGTANTEAFF

v_call: TRBV7-9
j_call: TRBJ2-7
d_call: -
clone_size: -
cdr3_nt: TGTGCCAGCAGCTACGACGACTCCTACGAGCAGTACTTC
cdr3_aa: CASSYDDSYEQYF

v_call: TRBV4-2
j_call: TRBJ2-2
d_call: TRBD2
clone_size: -
cdr3_nt: TGTGCCAGCAGCCAAGAGGGACTAGCGGGGGGGCGAACCGGGGAGCTGTTTTTT
cdr3_aa: CASSQEGLAGGRTGELFF

v_call: TRBV4-2
j_call: TRBJ1-2
d_call: -
clone_size: few
cdr3_nt: TGTGCCAGCAGCCAAGATCGGAGTGGCTCCCTGGGGACTAACTATGGCTACACCTTC
cdr3_aa: CASSQDRSGSLGTNYGYTF

v_call: TRBV5-8
j_call: TRBJ2-3
d_call: TRBD2
clone_size: few
cdr3_nt: TGTGCCAGCAGCTCCCTCCGGGGGGGGCGAGATACGCAGTATTTT
cdr3_aa: CASSSLRGGRDTQYF

v_call: TRBV5-1
j_call: TRBJ1-2
d_call: -
clone_size: -
cdr3_nt: TGCGCCAGCAGCTTGGAACAGGGAGCGGCCTATGGCTACACCTTC
cdr3_aa: CASSLEQGAAYGYTF

v_call: TRBV7-9
j_call: TRBJ2-1
d_call: -
clone_size: -
cdr3_nt: TGTGCCAGCAGCTCAGCTGGGGATTCCTACAATGAGCAGTTCTTC
cdr3_aa: CASSSAGDSYNEQFF

v_call: TRBV27
j_call: TRBJ2-1
d_call: -
clone_size: few
cdr3_nt: TGTGCCAGCAGTCCCCAGGAGGGCTACAATGAGCAGTTCTTC
cdr3_aa: CASSPQEGYNEQFF

v_call: TRBV18
j_call: TRBJ1-2
d_call: -
clone_size: -
cdr3_nt: TGTGCCAGCTCACCAACGGGGGCCAGGTATGGCTACACCTTC
cdr3_aa: CASSPTGARYGYTF

v_call: TRBV28
j_call: TRBJ1-3
d_call: -
clone_size: -
cdr3_nt: TGTGCCAGCAGTACCGATAAAGGAAACACCATATATTTT
cdr3_aa: CASSTDKGNTIYF

v_call: TRBV5-1
j_call: TRBJ2-7
d_call: -
clone_size: -
cdr3_nt: TGCGCCAGCAGCCCCGGACCGGAGACTATCTCCTACGAGCAGTACTTC
cdr3_aa: CASSPGPETISYEQYF

v_call: TRBV9
j_call: TRBJ1-4
d_call: -
clone_size: -
cdr3_nt: TGTGCCAGCAGCCCGCAATTGGGGGCTGGGGAAAAACTGTTTTTT
cdr3_aa: CASSPQLGAGEKLFF

v_call: TRBV21-1
j_call: TRBJ2-7
d_call: -
clone_size: once
cdr3_nt: TGTGCCAGCAGCAAAATGTGTATCTCTCCGGGGGAGCAGTACTTC
cdr3_aa: CASSKMCISPGEQYF

v_call: TRBV25-1
j_call: TRBJ1-5
d_call: TRBD1
clone_size: -
cdr3_nt: TGTGCCAGCGGCAACAGGGGGCCTGGCAATCAGCCCCAGCATTTT
cdr3_aa: CASGNRGPGNQPQHF

v_call: TRBV18
j_call: TRBJ1-1
d_call: -
clone_size: -
cdr3_nt: TGTGCCAGCTCATCAAAATCTCGGGGTGACACTGAAGCTTTCTTT
cdr3_aa: CASSSKSRGDTEAFF

v_call: TRBV7-2
j_call: TRBJ2-6
d_call: -
clone_size: -
cdr3_nt: TGTGCCAGCAGCTTTCGTGCGGTCTCTGGGGCCAACGTCCTGACTTTC
cdr3_aa: CASSFRAVSGANVLTF

v_call: TRBV7-7
j_call: TRBJ2-2
d_call: -
clone_size: -
cdr3_nt: TGTGCTAGCAGCACCTCGGGGGCCGGGGAGCTGTTTTTT
cdr3_aa: CASSTSGAGELFF

v_call: TRBV6-5
j_call: TRBJ1-5
d_call: -
clone_size: few
cdr3_nt: TGTGCCAGCAGTTACACTGGCAATCAGCCCCAGCATTTT
cdr3_aa: CASSYTGNQPQHF

v_call: TRBV4-3
j_call: TRBJ2-1
d_call: -
clone_size: -
cdr3_nt: TGCGCCAGCAGCCAAGAGGGGGCTAGCGAGTACAATGAGCAGTTCTTC
cdr3_aa: CASSQEGASEYNEQFF

v_call: TRBV5-1
j_call: TRBJ2-7
d_call: -
clone_size: -
cdr3_nt: TGCGCCAGCAGCCCACAGCCCAGGGGGCGGGGGGGCGGTCGCGAGCAGTACTTC
cdr3_aa: CASSPQPRGRGGGREQYF

v_call: TRBV7-9
j_call: TRBJ1-4
d_call: -
clone_size: -
cdr3_nt: TGTGCCAGCAGCCCAATAATGGGTACTGAAAAACTGTTTTTT
cdr3_aa: CASSPIMGTEKLFF

v_call: TRBV6-5
j_call: TRBJ2-5
d_call: TRBD1
clone_size: -
cdr3_nt: TGTGCCAGCAGTTACTCGGGACAGGGCAGCGAGACCCAGTACTTC
cdr3_aa: CASSYSGQGSETQYF

v_call: TRBV7-8
j_call: TRBJ2-7
d_call: TRBD1
clone_size: -
cdr3_nt: TGTGCCAGCAGCTTAGATGTACAGGGGGCTGTAAGGGCCTACGAGCAGTACTTC
cdr3_aa: CASSLDVQGAVRAYEQYF

v_call: TRBV9
j_call: TRBJ2-7
d_call: -
clone_size: -
cdr3_nt: TGTGCCAGCAGCCCTGCAGGGGCCCTCTCCTACGAGCAGTACTTC
cdr3_aa: CASSPAGALSYEQYF

v_call: TRBV4-1
j_call: TRBJ1-4
d_call: -
clone_size: -
cdr3_nt: TGCGCCAGCAGCCAAGACGTAGCGGTAAAACTGTTTTTT
cdr3_aa: CASSQDVAVKLFF

v_call: TRBV5-1
j_call: TRBJ1-4
d_call: -
clone_size: -
cdr3_nt: TGCGCCAGCAGCTTGGGGTCGGAACAAAAACTGTTTTTT
cdr3_aa: CASSLGSEQKLFF

v_call: TRBV7-9
j_call: TRBJ2-7
d_call: TRBD1
clone_size: -
cdr3_nt: TGTGCCAGCAGCCCCCGGGACAGGGCACACGAGCAGTACTTC
cdr3_aa: CASSPRDRAHEQYF

v_call: TRBV28
j_call: TRBJ1-2
d_call: -
clone_size: once
cdr3_nt: TGTGCCAGCAGTTTGCGAAAGGCGGTATATGGCTACACCTTC
cdr3_aa: CASSLRKAVYGYTF

v_call: TRBV7-3
j_call: TRBJ2-7
d_call: -
clone_size: -
cdr3_nt: TGTGCCAGCAGCTTATTCGTAGGGTACGAGCAGTACTTC
cdr3_aa: CASSLFVGYEQYF

v_call: TRBV19
j_call: TRBJ2-2
d_call: -
clone_size: -
cdr3_nt: TGTGCCAGTAGGGGCAGGGACACCGGGGAGCTGTTTTTT
cdr3_aa: CASRGRDTGELFF

v_call: TRBV6-5
j_call: TRBJ2-7
d_call: TRBD2
clone_size: -
cdr3_nt: TGTGCCAGCAGTTCTCCTTTAGCGGGAGATCGGTACGAGCAGTACTTC
cdr3_aa: CASSSPLAGDRYEQYF

v_call: TRBV30
j_call: TRBJ2-3
d_call: -
clone_size: -
cdr3_nt: TGTGCCTGGAGTGTAGATTCAGGGCCCCAGGGTACGCAGTATTTT
cdr3_aa: CAWSVDSGPQGTQYF

v_call: TRBV6-1
j_call: TRBJ1-5
d_call: TRBD1
clone_size: -
cdr3_nt: TGTGCCAGCAGTGCCCCGACAGGGGGCAATCAGCCCCAGCATTTT
cdr3_aa: CASSAPTGGNQPQHF

v_call: TRBV11-3
j_call: TRBJ2-3
d_call: TRBD2
clone_size: once
cdr3_nt: TGTGCCAGCAGCCCAGGAGGGCCGGTAGCGGGAGGAGATACGCAGTATTTT
cdr3_aa: CASSPGGPVAGGDTQYF

v_call: TRBV7-2
j_call: TRBJ2-1
d_call: TRBD1
clone_size: -
cdr3_nt: TGTGCCAGCAGCTTAGTTATGACAGGGATGGATGAGCAGTTCTTC
cdr3_aa: CASSLVMTGMDEQFF

v_call: TRBV21-1
j_call: TRBJ1-5
d_call: -
clone_size: -
cdr3_nt: TGTGCCAGCAGCCAGGTAAGGGACAGGAATAACTGCAATCAGCCCCAGCATTTT
cdr3_aa: CASSQVRDRNNCNQPQHF

v_call: TRBV29-1
j_call: TRBJ1-3
d_call: -
clone_size: few
cdr3_nt: TGCAGCGTTGATTCGTGGGGGGGTCCTTCTGGAAACACCATATATTTT
cdr3_aa: CSVDSWGGPSGNTIYF

v_call: TRBV5-1
j_call: TRBJ1-1
d_call: -
clone_size: few
cdr3_nt: TGCGCCAGCACCCCAGGAGACATGAACACTGAAGCTTTCTTT
cdr3_aa: CASTPGDMNTEAFF

v_call: TRBV6-5
j_call: TRBJ1-1
d_call: -
clone_size: -
cdr3_nt: TGTGCCAGCAGTTACGAGGTTAATGAAGCTTTCTTT
cdr3_aa: CASSYEVNEAFF

v_call: TRBV4-3
j_call: TRBJ2-5
d_call: -
clone_size: -
cdr3_nt: TGCGCCAGCAGCCCCCGTGCCCAAGGGACCCAGTACTTC
cdr3_aa: CASSPRAQGTQYF

v_call: TRBV9
j_call: TRBJ2-5
d_call: TRBD2
clone_size: -
cdr3_nt: TGTGCCAGCAGCTCCTTCGGGGGGGCCCCAGAGACCCAGTACTTC
cdr3_aa: CASSSFGGAPETQYF

v_call: TRBV29-1
j_call: TRBJ2-5
d_call: -
clone_size: -
cdr3_nt: TGCAGCGCTGAACTAGCGCGAGGGGGTGAGACCCAGTACTTC
cdr3_aa: CSAELARGGETQYF

v_call: TRBV11-2
j_call: TRBJ2-2
d_call: -
clone_size: -
cdr3_nt: TGTGCCAGCAGCCGATCCTTACTAGAGGTCGGCACCGGGGAGCTGTTTTTT
cdr3_aa: CASSRSLLEVGTGELFF

v_call: TRBV7-9
j_call: TRBJ2-1
d_call: TRBD2
clone_size: -
cdr3_nt: TGTGCCAGCAGCGACGGGACTAGCAACCACAATGAGCAGTTCTTC
cdr3_aa: CASSDGTSNHNEQFF

v_call: TRBV7-2
j_call: TRBJ1-1
d_call: -
clone_size: -
cdr3_nt: TGTGCCAGCAGCTTAGCGCGATTCCAGGGGAGGAAAGATACTGAAGCTTTCTTT
cdr3_aa: CASSLARFQGRKDTEAFF

v_call: TRBV4-3
j_call: TRBJ1-6
d_call: TRBD1
clone_size: few
cdr3_nt: TGCGCCAGCAGCCTTCAGGACAGGGGGCACTCACCCCTCCACTTT
cdr3_aa: CASSLQDRGHSPLHF